The 2 T cell receptor beta chains below come from one sample, sequenced in a study of CD8 T cells in Susac syndrome. An input of about 0.5 to 1 ug of RNA was subjected to reverse transcription using random hexamers. TCRdb redid the calling of the immunoSEQ multiplex PCR reads with MiXCR, one entry per CDR3 protein. The sample lists approximately 170,000 distinct CDR3 sequences, about 94% occurring once. Sequenced material: CD4+ T cells from PBMCs. These receptors were taken from a human donor in good health.

The J gene is TRBJ2-7, the V gene TRBV3-1, with unresolved D. V lost 7 bases and J lost 9, with 19 bases in between. The CDR3 has 13 amino acids. Germline CDR1 is LGHDT and CDR2 is YNNKEL (reference sequence). CDR3 residues: CASTPPLYVWQYF. The DNA of the CDR3 is TGTGCCAGCACCCCCCCCCTATACGTATGGCAGTACTTC.

The V gene is TRBV6-1, the J gene TRBJ2-4; D unclear. Germline CDR1 reads MNHNS; CDR2 reads SASEGT. Trimming removed 2 bases at V and 15 bases at J, with 14 bases between. This CDR3 comprises 12 residues. The CDR3 here is CASSELGRAPYF. In DNA, the CDR3 is TGTGCCAGCAGTGAACTCGGCCGAGCACCGTACTTC.